Described below is a single T cell receptor (beta chain) sequence and its context. Its antigen remains unknown. Trimming removed 5 bases at V and 8 bases at J, with 15 bases between. The germline CDR1 and CDR2 sequences are SGHAT and FQNNGV. The CDR3 length is 14 residues. The record originates from a study of OX40 agonist ivuxolimab in advanced cancers. Profiled with immunoSEQ multiplex PCR; TCRdb holds only in-frame clones, not every one. The sample includes about 110,000 clones, 75% to 95% seen only once; the top ten take 0.66%. Broader study findings: Average numbers of expanded clones were greater in CD8+ T cells than in CD4+.

Sequencing used CD4+ or CD8+ T cells sorted from blood, obtained in a trial of the OX40 agonist ivuxolimab. This TCR derives from an adult with an advanced solid tumor such as melanoma, head and neck, liver or kidney cancer. The chain carries TRBV11-2 and TRBJ2-2; D is unclear. The CDR3: CASSPNEGFGELFF. CDR3 DNA: TGTGCCAGCAGCCCAAACGAAGGGTTTGGGGAGCTGTTTTTT.